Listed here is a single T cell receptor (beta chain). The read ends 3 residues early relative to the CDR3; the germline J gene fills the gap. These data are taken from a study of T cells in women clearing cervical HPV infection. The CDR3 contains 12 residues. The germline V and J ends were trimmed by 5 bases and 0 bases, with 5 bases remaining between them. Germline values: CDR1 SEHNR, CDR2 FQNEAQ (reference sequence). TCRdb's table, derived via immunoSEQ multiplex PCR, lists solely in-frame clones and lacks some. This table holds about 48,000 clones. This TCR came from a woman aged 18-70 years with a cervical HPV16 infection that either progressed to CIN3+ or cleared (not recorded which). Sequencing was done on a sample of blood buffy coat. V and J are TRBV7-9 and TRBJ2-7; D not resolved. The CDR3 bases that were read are TGTGCCAGCAGCCCTCTCTCCTACGAG. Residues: CASSPLSYE. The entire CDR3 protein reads CASSPLSYEQYF.